The 7 T cell receptor beta chains below come from one sample, sequenced in a study of T cell repertoires in cytomegalovirus infection. MiXCR was run by TCRdb on the reads, yielding one entry per CDR3 protein. The data show some 320,000 distinct CDR3 sequences, about 29% seen once. Their recognized antigens are unknown. The sequencing used cultured PBMCs, collected from culture after CMV antigen stimulation. The receptor source for this set is a human donor in good health (CMV status not recorded). Some clones in this sample may be carry-over from other donors' samples.

This clonotype has a handful of counts. The chain has TRBV6-6 and TRBJ2-1; the D is unclear. Trimming removed 2 bases at V and 8 bases at J, with 16 bases between. Per the germline V gene, CDR1 is MNHNY and CDR2 is SVGAGI (reference sequence). This CDR3 contains 15 residues. DNA of the CDR3: TGTGCCAGCAGTTACCCCCCGCTAGGGTCGGATGAGCAGTTCTTC. This codes for CASSYPPLGSDEQFF.

The chain links TRBV5-4 to TRBJ2-7; 8 nucleotides agree with TRBD1. CDR1 is SGHNT, CDR2 YYREEE, per germline (reference sequence). The J segment lost 6 bases and the V segment lost 2 bases, leaving 7 bases of the junction unmatched. The CDR3 has 14 amino acids. CDR3 DNA sequence: TGTGCCAGCAGCTTAGAGAACAGGGGGTCCGAGCAGTACTTC. Amino acids: CASSLENRGSEQYF. The variable domain in full, completed from reference TRBV5-4 and TRBJ2-7, reads ETGVTQSPTHLIKTRGQQVTLRCSSQSGHNTVSWYQQALGQGPQFIFQYYREEENGRGNFPPRFSGLQFPNYSSELNVNALELDDSALYLCASSLENRGSEQYFGPGTRLTVT.

This clonotype was seen ten or more times. CDR3 coding DNA: TGTGCCAGCAGCTTAAACCTATTACGTAGCCTCAATGAAAAACTGTTTTTT. Translation: CASSLNLLRSLNEKLFF. This chain connects TRBV7-8 to TRBJ1-4, with D unclear. CDR3 length: 17 amino acids. The V and J ends lost 2 bases and 5 bases respectively, with 18 bases between them. Germline loops: CDR1 SGHVS, CDR2 FQNEAQ.

This clonotype was recorded at least ten times. V usage is TRBV11-1 and J usage is TRBJ2-3; 14 bases map to TRBD2. V lost 6 bases to trimming and J lost 7 bases; unmatched junction nucleotides: 3. The V gene's germline CDR1 is SGHAT and CDR2 FQDESV (reference sequence). This CDR3 comprises 14 residues. In nucleotides, the CDR3 is TGTGCCAGCAGGACTAGCGGGGGGGCCAATACGCAGTATTTT. This codes for CASRTSGGANTQYF.

V is TRBV15 and J is TRBJ1-1, with D unresolved. From germline, CDR1 is LNHNV and CDR2 YYDKDF (reference sequence). V lost 1 base and J lost 4, with 7 bases in between. The CDR3 sequence is 13 residues long. In nucleotides, the CDR3 is TGTGCCACCAGCAGAGGGGATGGCACTGAAGCTTTCTTT. This encodes CATSRGDGTEAFF.

This sequence joins TRBV6-5 and TRBJ2-1; 7 bases are a match to TRBD1. The V gene's germline CDR1 is MNHEY and CDR2 SVGAGI. With 6 bases clipped from V and 3 bases from J, the junction kept 8 bases outside the gene matches. The CDR3 extends over 15 amino acids. CDR3 DNA: TGTGCCAGCAGCGCCGACAGGGAATACTACAATGAGCAGTTCTTC. It yields the protein CASSADREYYNEQFF.

The CDR3 here is CASSLPGSGTEAFF. DNA of the CDR3: TGTGCCAGCAGCTTACCAGGGAGTGGCACTGAAGCTTTCTTT. The chain has TRBV7-2 and TRBJ1-1; a possible D gene is TRBD1 (5 bases). V lost 2 bases to trimming and J lost 4 bases, with 11 bases between them. The CDR3 consists of 14 residues. Germline-derived CDR1 and CDR2 are SGHTA and FQGNSA.